The rows below give T cell receptor beta chains drawn from one sample of a study of beta chain features in type 1 diabetes. TCRdb keeps only in-frame clones here, not all; method: immunoSEQ multiplex PCR. The table has roughly 160,000 clones, about 7.8% seen once. Sequenced input: central memory CD4+ T cells from blood. These receptors were taken from a woman aged 40 to 50 with type 1 diabetes. Each CDR3 is given with its conserved first and last residue. Fields, in order: V gene, J gene, clone size, D gene, CDR3 length, CDR3 DNA, CDR3 protein. D genes are given only for firm matches. Clone size is not always given. Where it is, it says once, few, many or a class for expanded clones.

V: TRBV7-6; J: TRBJ2-1; size: few; D: TRBD2; length: 14; DNA: TGTGCCAGCAGCCGAACTAGCGCCGGGGATGAGCAGTTCTTC; CDR3: CASSRTSAGDEQFF
V: TRBV30; J: TRBJ2-2; size: .; D: .; length: 14; DNA: TGTGCCTGGGTGACTAAGGGCTCCTCCGGGGAGCTGTTTTTT; CDR3: CAWVTKGSSGELFF
V: TRBV5-1; J: TRBJ1-4; size: .; D: .; length: 14; DNA: TGCGCCAGCAGCTTCTCCAGGACTAATGAAAAACTGTTTTTT; CDR3: CASSFSRTNEKLFF
V: TRBV5-8; J: TRBJ1-5; size: few; D: .; length: 15; DNA: TGTGCCAGCAGCTTGGGTCTACAGGGTAATCAGCCCCAGCATTTT; CDR3: CASSLGLQGNQPQHF
V: TRBV19; J: TRBJ1-1; size: .; D: TRBD1; length: 13; DNA: TGTGCCAGTAGCGACAGGGGTTCGTCGAAAGCTTTCTTT; CDR3: CASSDRGSSKAFF
V: TRBV28; J: TRBJ2-1; size: many; D: TRBD1; length: 12; DNA: TGTGCCAGCCGACAGGGGAGCGGTGAGCAGTTCTTC; CDR3: CASRQGSGEQFF
V: TRBV2; J: TRBJ2-2; size: many; D: TRBD1; length: 15; DNA: TGTGCCAGCAGTCGACAGGGCTCGAACACCGGGGAGCTGTTTTTT; CDR3: CASSRQGSNTGELFF
V: TRBV5-1; J: TRBJ2-5; size: .; D: TRBD1; length: 14; DNA: TGCGCCAGCAGCCGGGACAGGGGAATCGAGACCCAGTACTTC; CDR3: CASSRDRGIETQYF
V: TRBV27; J: TRBJ2-7; size: .; D: .; length: 12; DNA: TGTGCCAGCAAGGGGCGGCCCTACGAGCAGTACTTC; CDR3: CASKGRPYEQYF
V: TRBV5-1; J: TRBJ2-2; size: .; D: TRBD1; length: 15; DNA: TGCGCCAGCAGTGCCGGACAGGGGAACACCGGGGAGCTGTTTTTT; CDR3: CASSAGQGNTGELFF
V: TRBV5-4; J: TRBJ1-4; size: few; D: .; length: 14; DNA: TGTGCCAGCAGCCAGGACCTGGGAGATGAAAAACTGTTTTTT; CDR3: CASSQDLGDEKLFF
V: TRBV2; J: TRBJ1-5; size: .; D: .; length: 13; DNA: TGTGCCAGCAGTGAGAAGGGGAATCAGCCCCAGCATTTT; CDR3: CASSEKGNQPQHF
V: TRBV2; J: TRBJ2-7; size: few; D: .; length: 13; DNA: TGTGCCAGCAGTGGCGAGGGGGTCGGCGAGCAGTACTTC; CDR3: CASSGEGVGEQYF
V: TRBV7-2; J: TRBJ2-4; size: many; D: TRBD2; length: 15; DNA: TGTGCCAGCAGCTTAGGACTAGCGGGGAAAAACATTCAGTACTTC; CDR3: CASSLGLAGKNIQYF
V: TRBV7-9; J: TRBJ2-5; size: .; D: TRBD1; length: 16; DNA: TGTGCCAGCAGCTTAGGAAACAGGGGCGCCGGGGAGACCCAGTACTTC; CDR3: CASSLGNRGAGETQYF
V: TRBV29-1; J: TRBJ1-2; size: few; D: TRBD1; length: 19; DNA: TGCAGCGTTGCCCCATTTCGGGGGAACCGGGACAGGGAGGACTATGGCTACACCTTC; CDR3: CSVAPFRGNRDREDYGYTF
V: TRBV7-2; J: TRBJ1-5; size: .; D: .; length: 13; DNA: TGTGCCAGCAGCTTAACGGAGGATCAGCCCCAGCATTTT; CDR3: CASSLTEDQPQHF
V: TRBV19; J: TRBJ2-1; size: .; D: TRBD2; length: 16; DNA: TGTGCCAGTACCCAAGACTGGAGCGGGAGGTACAATGAGCAGTTCTTC; CDR3: CASTQDWSGRYNEQFF
V: TRBV29-1; J: TRBJ1-2; size: .; D: TRBD1; length: 13; DNA: TGCAGCGTTGAAGATACGGGACAGGGGTTCTGCACCTTC; CDR3: CSVEDTGQGFCTF
V: TRBV28; J: TRBJ2-5; size: few; D: .; length: 13; DNA: TGTGCCAGCAGTTTAAGCAACCAAGAGACCCAGTACTTC; CDR3: CASSLSNQETQYF
V: TRBV18; J: TRBJ2-2; size: few; D: .; length: 15; DNA: TGTGCCAGCTCACCATTGACAGGTGACACCGGGGAGCTGTTTTTT; CDR3: CASSPLTGDTGELFF
V: TRBV7-3; J: TRBJ2-1; size: .; D: .; length: 16; DNA: TGTGCCAGCAGCCCAGGGGCCAGCGTTGCCTACAATGAGCAGTTCTTC; CDR3: CASSPGASVAYNEQFF
V: TRBV4-1; J: TRBJ2-7; size: few; D: TRBD1; length: 14; DNA: TGCGCCAGCAGCTTAGGGACAGGGAGGTACGAGCAGTACTTC; CDR3: CASSLGTGRYEQYF